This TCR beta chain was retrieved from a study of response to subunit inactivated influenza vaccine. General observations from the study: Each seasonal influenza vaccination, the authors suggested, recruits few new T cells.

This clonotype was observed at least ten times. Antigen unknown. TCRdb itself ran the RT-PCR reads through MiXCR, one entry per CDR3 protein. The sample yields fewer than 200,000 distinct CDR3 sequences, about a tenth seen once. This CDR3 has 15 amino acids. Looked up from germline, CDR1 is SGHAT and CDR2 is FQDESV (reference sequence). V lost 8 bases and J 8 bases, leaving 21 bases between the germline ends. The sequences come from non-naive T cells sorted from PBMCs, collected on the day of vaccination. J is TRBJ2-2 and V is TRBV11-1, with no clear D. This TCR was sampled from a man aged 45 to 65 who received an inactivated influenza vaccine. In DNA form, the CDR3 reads TGTGCCAGCGGACCTACAGCGATTGGTGGGGGGGAGCTGTTTTTT. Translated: CASGPTAIGGGELFF.